The 18 T cell receptor beta chains below were found in one sample sequenced in a study of technical replicates of blood from several donors. Clones were read by immunoSEQ multiplex PCR, and TCRdb kept only the in-frame ones, dropping some. Of tens of thousands of clones detected, around 94% appear once; the ten largest clones hold 0.39%. The specimen was T cells isolated from PBMCs. The origin of the receptors is a human donor in good health.

The chain links TRBV6-5 to TRBJ2-1, with TRBD1 as a possible D gene (5 bases). Between the trimmed V and J ends, which lost 2 bases and 10 bases, there was a span of 9 bases. CDR3 length: 12 amino acids. Germline loops: CDR1 MNHEY, CDR2 SVGAGI. The CDR3 DNA follows: TGTGCCAGCAGTTACCAGCAGGGAGAGCAGTTCTTC. It specifies CASSYQQGEQFF.

The chain joins TRBV5-1 to TRBJ2-1, with 11 bases aligning to TRBD2. This CDR3 spans 18 amino acids. Germline lookup yields CDR1 SGHRS and CDR2 YFSETQ. V shed 4 bases, J shed 0 bases, and the junction held 9 bases outside the gene matches. This CDR3 is CASSELAGAMSSYNEQFF. DNA of the CDR3: TGCGCCAGCAGCGAACTAGCGGGGGCGATGAGCTCCTACAATGAGCAGTTCTTC.

V is TRBV27 and J is TRBJ2-2; 8 nucleotides agree with TRBD1. The V and J ends lost 6 bases and 5 bases, in that order; junction bases with no gene match: 8. The CDR3 is 15 amino acids. Germline CDR1 is MNHEY and CDR2 is SMNVEV (reference sequence). CDR3 loop: CASSYRTGRTGELFF. Written as DNA, the CDR3 is TGTGCCAGCAGCTACCGGACAGGGCGGACCGGGGAGCTGTTTTTT.

The chain links TRBV29-1 to TRBJ1-1; a weak D match, TRBD1 (5 bases). Germline V lookup: CDR1 SQVTM, CDR2 ANQGSEA. This CDR3 region has 13 residues. The V gene lost 2 bases and the J gene lost 3 bases, with 10 bases spanning the gap. CDR3 nucleotides: TGCAGCGTTGAACAGACAGCTTACACTGAAGCTTTCTTT. Its protein product is CSVEQTAYTEAFF.

The CDR3, as DNA: TGTGCCTGGAGCAGGGGAAGGGCCATCTACAATGAGCAGTTCTTC. Residues: CAWSRGRAIYNEQFF. The chain employs TRBV30 and TRBJ2-1; D is perhaps TRBD1 (6 bases). V shed 3 bases and J shed 3 bases, with 15 bases lying between them. The CDR3 spans 15 residues. Germline V gene sequence: CDR1 GTSNPN, CDR2 SVGIG (reference sequence).

The chain employs TRBV7-3 and TRBJ2-1; weak D call: TRBD1 (5 bases). CDR1 and CDR2 (germline): SGHTA, FQGTGA. This CDR3 contains 16 residues. Trimming pared 1 base from V and 0 bases from J, leaving 10 bases between. The CDR3 reads CASSLKGPSSYNEQFF. Here the CDR3 DNA reads TGTGCCAGCAGCTTAAAGGGGCCGAGCTCCTACAATGAGCAGTTCTTC.

The genes are TRBV19 and TRBJ1-2; D is uncertain. The germline V gene has CDR1 LNHDA and CDR2 SQIVND (reference sequence). The CDR3 sequence is 16 residues long. The germline V and J ends were trimmed by 7 bases and 0 bases, with 18 bases remaining between them. This CDR3 reads CASTRGRGVSNYGYTF. CDR3 nucleotides: TGTGCCAGTACCAGAGGGCGTGGGGTCTCTAACTATGGCTACACCTTC.

The CDR3 here is CASSLNPQGSEQYF. For the CDR3, the DNA is TGTGCCAGCAGCCTAAATCCACAGGGCAGCGAGCAGTACTTC. The chain joins TRBV7-8 to TRBJ2-7, with D possibly being TRBD1 (6 bases). V shed 5 bases and J shed 6 bases, with 17 bases lying between them. Germline loops: CDR1 SGHVS, CDR2 FQNEAQ. The CDR3 extends over 14 amino acids.

V is TRBV5-1 and J is TRBJ2-3; D is perhaps TRBD2 (6 bases). The CDR3 length is 17 residues. V shed 4 bases and J shed 0 bases, with 18 bases lying between them. CDR1 is SGHRS and CDR2 is YFSETQ in the germline V gene. CDR3 sequence (DNA): TGCGCCAGCAGCCCCTTTTTAGCAGCGGGTAGCACAGATACGCAGTATTTT. Its translation is CASSPFLAAGSTDTQYF.

The chain links TRBV4-1 to TRBJ1-5, with D perhaps matching TRBD1 (6 bases). The CDR3 totals 15 residues. The germline V and J ends were trimmed by 0 bases and 5 bases, with 11 bases remaining between them. Germline loops: CDR1 MGHRA, CDR2 YSYEKL. CDR3 region: CASSQEWDIDQPQHF. Written as DNA, the CDR3 is TGCGCCAGCAGCCAAGAATGGGACATTGATCAGCCCCAGCATTTT.

The sample holds a few counts of this clone. J is TRBJ2-3 and V is TRBV10-3, with 10 nucleotides matching TRBD1. The length of the CDR3 is 16 residues. The trim removed 5 bases at V and 1 base at J, leaving 6 bases unmatched. Germline V CDR1 and CDR2: ENHRY, SYGVKD. CDR3 residues: CAISLSGTGGTDTQYF. CDR3 in DNA: TGTGCCATCAGTCTCTCCGGGACAGGGGGCACAGATACGCAGTATTTT.

The rearrangement joins TRBV5-1 to TRBJ2-7; D possibly corresponds to TRBD1 (6 bases). There are 14 residues in the CDR3. The V end lost 0 bases, the J end lost 2 bases, and 9 bases lay between the germline ends. The germline V gene encodes CDR1 SGHRS and CDR2 YFSETQ. The DNA of the CDR3 is TGCGCCAGCAGCTTGGAACAGGGTACCTACGAGCAGTACTTC. Its translation is CASSLEQGTYEQYF. The variable domain in full, with the rest retrieved from reference TRBV5-1 and TRBJ2-7, is KAGVTQTPRYLIKTRGQQVTLSCSPISGHRSVSWYQQTPGQGLQFLFEYFSETQRNKGNFPGRFSGRQFSNSRSEMNVSTLELGDSALYLCASSLEQGTYEQYFGPGTRLTVT.

This chain joins TRBV9 and TRBJ1-3; 11 bases are a match to TRBD1. Germline V gene data show CDR1 as SGDLS and CDR2 as YYNGEE. CDR3 length: 16 residues. The V gene end was trimmed by 7 bases and the J gene end by 0 bases; junction bases not matched to a gene: 6. CDR3 loop: CASGQGASGSGNTIYF. DNA for the CDR3: TGTGCCAGCGGACAGGGGGCGTCGGGCTCTGGAAACACCATATATTTT.

V usage is TRBV9 and J usage is TRBJ2-6; 7 positions match TRBD1. V lost 3 bases to trimming and J lost 1 base; unmatched junction nucleotides: 1. The CDR3 consists of 15 residues. Germline lookup yields CDR1 SGDLS and CDR2 YYNGEE. The CDR3 region has the DNA TGTGCCAGCAGCGAGACAGGGTCTGGGGCCAACGTCCTGACTTTC. It is translated as CASSETGSGANVLTF.

CDR3 bases: TGTGCCAGCAATTTAGCGGGGGTCAATCAGCCCCAGCATTTT. Protein sequence: CASNLAGVNQPQHF. The chain is built from TRBV9 and TRBJ1-5; possibly TRBD1 for D (5 bases). Germline CDR1 SGDLS, CDR2 YYNGEE. CDR3 length equals 14 residues. V was clipped by 6 bases and J by 3 bases, with 13 bases between them.

This clone was found once. The V and J genes are TRBV19 and TRBJ2-3, with 7 bases fitting TRBD1. Germline CDR1 reads LNHDA; CDR2 reads SQIVND (reference sequence). The CDR3 runs to 14 residues. With V trimmed by 6 bases and J by 2 bases, 5 bases remained unmatched. CDR3 nucleotides: TGTGCCAGTAGGGCCGGGACAGCCACAGATACGCAGTATTTT. This translates into CASRAGTATDTQYF.

This chain links TRBV30 with TRBJ1-3, with D tentatively TRBD1 (5 bases). Per the germline V gene, CDR1 is GTSNPN and CDR2 is SVGIG (reference sequence). The CDR3 loop spans 13 amino acids. Trimming removed 7 bases at V and 0 bases at J, with 10 bases between. The CDR3 coding sequence is TGTGCCTTCGGACATTTCTCTGGAAACACCATATATTTT. Its translation: CAFGHFSGNTIYF.

The J gene is TRBJ1-3, the V gene TRBV6-5; 7 nucleotides agree with TRBD1. This CDR3 is 16 amino acids long. V lost 4 bases and J lost 2; bases outside the gene matches: 8. Germline loops: CDR1 MNHEY, CDR2 SVGAGI. The CDR3 nucleotides are TGTGCCAGCAGTTCTCATTTGACAGGGCCTGGAAACACCATATATTTT. It is translated as CASSSHLTGPGNTIYF.